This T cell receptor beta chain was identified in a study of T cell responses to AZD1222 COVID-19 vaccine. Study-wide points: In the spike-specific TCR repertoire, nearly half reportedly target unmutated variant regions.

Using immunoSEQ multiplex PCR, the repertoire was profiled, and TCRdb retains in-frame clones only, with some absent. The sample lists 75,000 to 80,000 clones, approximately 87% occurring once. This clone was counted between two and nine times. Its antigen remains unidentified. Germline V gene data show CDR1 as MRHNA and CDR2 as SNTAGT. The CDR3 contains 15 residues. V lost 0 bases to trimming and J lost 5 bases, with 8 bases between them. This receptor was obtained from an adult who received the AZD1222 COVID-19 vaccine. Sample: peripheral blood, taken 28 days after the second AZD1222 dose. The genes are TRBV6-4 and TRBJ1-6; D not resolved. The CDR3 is CASSDSPLNNSPLHF. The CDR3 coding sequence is TGTGCCAGCAGTGACTCGCCCCTCAATAATTCACCCCTCCACTTT.